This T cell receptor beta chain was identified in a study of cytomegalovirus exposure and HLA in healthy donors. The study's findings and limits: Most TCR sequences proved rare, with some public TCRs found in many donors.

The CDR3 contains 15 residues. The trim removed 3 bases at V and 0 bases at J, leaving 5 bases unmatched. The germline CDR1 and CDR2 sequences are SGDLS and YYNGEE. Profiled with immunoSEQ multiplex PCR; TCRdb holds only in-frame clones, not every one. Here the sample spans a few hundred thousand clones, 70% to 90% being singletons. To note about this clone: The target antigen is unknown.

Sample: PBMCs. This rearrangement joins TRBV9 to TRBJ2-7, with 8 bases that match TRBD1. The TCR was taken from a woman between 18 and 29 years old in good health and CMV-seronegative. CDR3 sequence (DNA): TGTGCCAGCAGCGGAGGACAGGGCATCTCCTACGAGCAGTACTTC. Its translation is CASSGGQGISYEQYF.